The 25 T cell receptor beta chains given below trace back to one sample, sequenced in a study of T-cell reconstitution after alpha-beta-depleted transplantation in children. The TCRbeta library incorporated unique molecular identifiers. TCRdb analysed the PCR reads with MiXCR anew, one entry per CDR3 protein. The data show about 150,000 distinct CDR3 sequences, with around 10% seen just once and about 13% held by the top ten. The sample here was PBMCs, taken before TCRalphabeta/CD19-depleted stem cell transplant. The receptors were sampled from a boy aged 2 to 9 with acute myeloid leukemia, due to receive a stem cell transplant.

There are many counts of this clonotype. This chain joins TRBV12-3 or TRBV12-4 and TRBJ1-6, with D uncertain. The V gene lost 10 bases and the J gene lost 4 bases, with 14 bases spanning the gap. The CDR3 is 14 amino acids. Here the CDR3 reads CATSSGQYNSPLHF. CDR3 coding DNA: TGTGCCACCTCATCCGGGCAATATAATTCACCCCTCCACTTT.

V gene TRBV7-3 combines with J gene TRBJ1-6, with a tentative D call TRBD1 (5 bases). Germline-derived CDR1 and CDR2 are SGHTA and FQGTGA. This CDR3 is 14 amino acids long. With 5 bases removed from V and 9 bases from J, the gap between germline ends came to 14 bases. The CDR3 sequence: CASSESGGFSPLHF. For the CDR3, the DNA is TGTGCCAGCAGCGAGTCGGGGGGATTTTCACCCCTCCACTTT.

Many counts were recorded for this clonotype. The chain uses TRBV5-1 and TRBJ1-6, with TRBD1 matching over 8 bases. There are 19 residues in the CDR3. V was pared by 0 bases and J by 6 bases, with 14 bases of the junction left unmatched. Germline V gene sequence: CDR1 SGHRS, CDR2 YFSETQ. In DNA form, the CDR3 reads TGCGCCAGCAGCTTGGTCGGACAGGGTTTGGGCTTGACTAATTCACCCCTCCACTTT. Translating gives CASSLVGQGLGLTNSPLHF.

There are many counts of this clonotype. The chain employs TRBV29-1 and TRBJ1-1; 7 positions agree with TRBD1. V dropped 8 bases and J dropped 0; count of bases not matched to a gene: 6. Germline CDR1 reads SQVTM; CDR2 reads ANQGSEA. This CDR3 is 13 amino acids long. The CDR3 here is CSTSGTVNTEAFF. Here the CDR3 DNA reads TGCAGCACCTCCGGGACAGTGAACACTGAAGCTTTCTTT.

This clonotype was counted at least ten times. The rearrangement joins TRBV5-1 to TRBJ2-5; 9 nucleotides align to TRBD1. The CDR3 spans 14 residues. Germline V lookup: CDR1 SGHRS, CDR2 YFSETQ. V lost 7 bases to trimming and J lost 6 bases; unmatched junction nucleotides: 10. CDR3 residues: CASSGQGMEKTQYF. In DNA form, the CDR3 reads TGCGCCAGCTCCGGACAGGGGATGGAGAAGACCCAGTACTTC.

This clonotype was picked up many times. The V gene is TRBV2, the J gene TRBJ2-1; D tentatively fits TRBD1 or TRBD2 (5 bases each). The length of the CDR3 is 22 residues. V dropped 4 bases and J dropped 4 bases, with 35 bases sitting between them. Germline CDR1 SNHLY, CDR2 FYNNEI. CDR3 protein: CASSASMNPGALNLFGYNEQFF. Written as DNA, the CDR3 is TGTGCCAGCAGTGCAAGTATGAATCCCGGGGCCCTTAATCTTTTCGGGTACAATGAGCAGTTCTTC.

The table lists this clonotype with many counts. This rearrangement joins TRBV24-1 to TRBJ1-4; 12 bases map to TRBD1. V lost 3 bases, J lost 8 bases, and 6 bases stayed unmatched. From germline, CDR1 is KGHDR and CDR2 SFDVKD. The CDR3 loop spans 16 amino acids. CDR3 DNA sequence: TGTGCCACCAGTGATGGGGGACAGGGGGCAGGGGAAAAACTGTTTTTT. This encodes CATSDGGQGAGEKLFF.

J is TRBJ2-2 and V is TRBV5-1; no clear D gene. The CDR3 has 13 residues. CDR1 SGHRS and CDR2 YFSETQ come from the germline V gene. Trimming removed 6 bases at V and 4 bases at J, with 10 bases between. CDR3 residues: CASTDVLTGELFF. The CDR3 bases are TGCGCCAGCACCGACGTCCTCACCGGGGAGCTGTTTTTT.

This clonotype was recorded once. The V call is TRBV19, the J call TRBJ2-7; D remains ambiguous. V lost 2 bases, J lost 5 bases, and 10 bases lay in between. CDR1 is LNHDA, CDR2 SQIVND, per germline (reference sequence). The CDR3 has 13 amino acids. In nucleotides, the CDR3 is TGTGCCAGTAGTATAAAGGGTGGGGACGAGCAGTACTTC. Translation gives CASSIKGGDEQYF.

This clonotype was counted ten times or more. CDR3 coding DNA: TGCGCCAGCAGCTTGGCGGTAGCGGGAGGTGCGAGCTCCTACAATGAGCAGTTCTTC. It encodes CASSLAVAGGASSYNEQFF. The V gene is TRBV5-1, the J gene TRBJ2-1; 10 bases fit TRBD2. The V segment lost 0 bases and the J segment 0 bases; nucleotides outside the gene matches: 9. Germline assignment: CDR1 SGHRS and CDR2 YFSETQ. The CDR3 runs to 19 residues.

This clonotype was recorded at least ten times. This rearrangement joins TRBV9 to TRBJ2-5, with TRBD1 matching over 11 bases. The trim removed 0 bases at V and 4 bases at J, leaving 5 bases unmatched. Per germline, CDR1 SGDLS and CDR2 YYNGEE. The CDR3 extends over 16 amino acids. CDR3 protein: CASSVEGTGGRETQYF. The CDR3 nucleotides read TGTGCCAGCAGCGTAGAGGGGACAGGGGGGAGAGAGACCCAGTACTTC.

This clonotype was counted ten times or more. V is TRBV4-1 and J is TRBJ2-4; 7 bases align to TRBD1. Germline CDR1 reads MGHRA; CDR2 reads YSYEKL. The CDR3 loop spans 17 amino acids. After removal of 1 base from V and 8 bases from J, the junction contained 14 bases not matched to a gene. CDR3 region: CASSQGPARGQGDIQYF. The CDR3 DNA is TGCGCCAGCAGCCAAGGCCCCGCGAGGGGGCAAGGGGACATTCAGTACTTC.

This clonotype was picked up many times. J is TRBJ1-6 and V is TRBV20-1; 8 nucleotides agree with TRBD1. In germline, CDR1 is DFQATT, CDR2 SNEGSKA (reference sequence). The CDR3 is 15 residues long. With 5 bases clipped from V and 6 bases from J, the junction kept 9 bases outside the gene matches. The CDR3 coding sequence is TGCAGTGCTCCCGACAGGGGAAAGATTAATTCACCCCTCCACTTT. As protein: CSAPDRGKINSPLHF.

This clonotype was seen at least ten times. An end of the junction does not agree with germline; a read error may underlie this. The CDR3 nucleotides read TGCGCCAGCCCAAAGGCAGGGTGCGTTATAGACTTC. This codes for CASPKAGCVIDF. This chain connects TRBV10-1 to TRBJ2-7; TRBD1 is a possible D gene (5 bases). The CDR3 sequence is 12 residues long. Germline V lookup: CDR1 WNHNN, CDR2 SYGVQD (reference sequence).

This clonotype was seen repeatedly, ten times or more. This chain joins TRBV14 and TRBJ1-1, with a possible D match to TRBD1 (6 bases). V gave up 1 base and J gave up 4 bases, with 16 bases separating them. From germline, CDR1 is SGHDN and CDR2 FVKESK. The CDR3 has 16 amino acids. CDR3 protein: CASSQVGRGFVTEAFF. The CDR3, as DNA: TGTGCCAGCAGCCAAGTAGGCAGGGGTTTTGTCACTGAAGCTTTCTTT. Full variable domain (outside the CDR3, taken from reference TRBV14 and TRBJ1-1): EAGVTQFPSHSVIEKGQTVTLRCDPISGHDNLYWYRRVMGKEIKFLLHFVKESKQDESGMPNNRFLAERTGGTYSTLKVQPAELEDSGVYFCASSQVGRGFVTEAFFGQGTRLTVV.

This clonotype was detected many times. The chain uses TRBV7-8 and TRBJ1-1; D gene unclear. The V gene lost 0 bases and the J gene lost 0 bases, with 8 bases spanning the gap. This CDR3 comprises 15 residues. Germline assignment: CDR1 SGHVS and CDR2 FQNEAQ. This chain's CDR3 is CASSLAYGMNTEAFF. In nucleotides, the CDR3 is TGTGCCAGCAGCTTAGCGTACGGAATGAACACTGAAGCTTTCTTT.

At least ten counts were recorded for this clonotype. The CDR3 DNA follows: TGTGCCAGCAGCCCCCTAGGGGGGGAGACCCAGTACTTC. This codes for CASSPLGGETQYF. This chain links TRBV7-6 with TRBJ2-5; D possibly uses TRBD1 or TRBD2 (6 bases each). Germline loops: CDR1 SGHVS, CDR2 FNYEAQ. This CDR3 has 13 amino acids. The V gene lost 5 bases and the J gene lost 5 bases, with 12 bases spanning the gap. The complete variable domain, with remaining parts taken from reference TRBV7-6 and TRBJ2-5, reads GAGVSQSPRYKVTKRGQDVALRCDPISGHVSLYWYRQALGQGPEFLTYFNYEAQQDKSGLPNDRFSAERPEGSISTLTIQRTEQRDSAMYRCASSPLGGETQYFGPGTRLLVL.

This clonotype has at least ten counts. The chain recombines TRBV7-9 with TRBJ2-4; 11 positions agree with TRBD2. The V and J ends lost 2 bases and 7 bases, in that order; junction bases with no gene match: 4. Germline CDR1 SEHNR, CDR2 FQNEAQ (reference sequence). The CDR3 sequence is 15 residues long. The CDR3 nucleotides are TGTGCCAGCAGCTTACGGGCTAGCGGGGGGAACATTCAGTACTTC. It translates to CASSLRASGGNIQYF.

Only a few counts were recorded for this clonotype. V usage is TRBV5-4 and J usage is TRBJ2-3; no clear D gene. The germline V gene encodes CDR1 SGHNT and CDR2 YYREEE (reference sequence). The CDR3 runs to 14 residues. V was shortened by 0 bases and J by 2 bases, with 7 bases between the two germline ends. The CDR3 DNA reads as TGTGCCAGCAGCTTGGAGTACCCCACAGATACGCAGTATTTT. This sequence encodes CASSLEYPTDTQYF.

This clonotype has at least ten counts. The V and J genes are TRBV27 and TRBJ2-1; D might be TRBD1 (5 bases). The CDR3 spans 15 residues. The V end lost 3 bases, the J end lost 4 bases, and 13 bases lay between the germline ends. Germline V gives CDR1 MNHEY, CDR2 SMNVEV (reference sequence). CDR3 sequence (DNA): TGTGCCAGCAGTTTGTCCGCAGGGCTATACAATGAGCAGTTCTTC. This codes for CASSLSAGLYNEQFF.

This clonotype occurred a few times. The chain couples TRBV2 to TRBJ2-5, with D maybe TRBD1 (5 bases). The ends were cut back, 4 bases at V and 5 bases at J, with 11 bases in the middle. This CDR3 comprises 13 residues. Per the germline V gene, CDR1 is SNHLY and CDR2 is FYNNEI. CDR3 loop: CASSGQGRETQYF. CDR3 DNA sequence: TGTGCCAGCAGTGGGCAGGGTCGGGAGACCCAGTACTTC.

This clonotype came up many times. This chain joins TRBV5-1 and TRBJ2-7; D is possibly TRBD2 (6 bases). The CDR3 extends over 14 amino acids. The V end was cut by 4 bases, the J end by 0 bases, with 11 bases between. The germline V gene encodes CDR1 SGHRS and CDR2 YFSETQ. The CDR3 nucleotides are TGCGCCAGCAGCGGAGGGACGGCCTCCTACGAGCAGTACTTC. Translation: CASSGGTASYEQYF.

In this sample, this clonotype turned up many times. The chain carries TRBV30 and TRBJ1-6; TRBD1 agrees at 7 bases. The germline gives CDR1 GTSNPN, CDR2 SVGIG (reference sequence). After removal of 5 bases from V and 0 bases from J, the junction contained 7 bases not matched to a gene. This CDR3 has 16 amino acids. The CDR3 is CAWLKTGRSYNSPLHF. The CDR3 nucleotides are TGTGCCTGGCTCAAGACAGGGCGCTCCTATAATTCACCCCTCCACTTT.

As concerns this clonotype: One end of the junction is discordant with germline, which a read error may explain. This sequence joins TRBV7-2 and TRBJ1-3, with D unclear. CDR3 size: 16 residues. CDR1 is SGHTA, CDR2 FQGNSA, per germline. Written as DNA, the CDR3 is TGTGCAAGCAGCTTAGTTGGGTTGGCCGCTGGAAACACCATATATTTT. This codes for CASSLVGLAAGNTIYF.

With respect to this clonotype: This clone may be a read error of a much larger clone one base away. This chain joins TRBV20-1 and TRBJ1-3, with D maybe TRBD1 (6 bases). Germline values: CDR1 DFQATT, CDR2 SNEGSKA (reference sequence). Trimming removed 5 bases from V and 7 bases from J, with 15 bases in between. The CDR3 sequence is 13 residues long. This chain's CDR3 is CSAPPGEENTIYF. Here the CDR3 DNA reads TGCAGTGCTCCGCCAGGGGAGGAGAACACCATATATTTT.